This entry is about one T cell receptor beta chain. What it binds is not known. This record comes from a study of T cell repertoires in cytomegalovirus infection. Across the whole study: Both a matching HLA type and CMV infection were indicated by public TCR beta signatures.

TCRdb analysed the reads with MiXCR anew, one entry per CDR3 protein. The top ten hold about 14% of the sample, which has about 310,000 distinct CDR3 sequences, 20% to 25% seen once. Study-wide points: The cumulative frequency of public TCR beta families identified carriers of CMV plus the relevant HLA. It was HLA-C-restricted CMV-specific TCR beta clonotypes that dominated the response ex vivo.

The CDR3 is 13 amino acids. Losses at the gene ends were 5 bases for V and 5 bases for J; bases not matched to a gene: 3. Sequencing was performed on cultured PBMCs, taken from culture after CMV antigen stimulation. The V call is TRBV12-3 or TRBV12-4, the J call TRBJ2-5, with TRBD1 matching 9 bases. The TCR was taken from a human donor in good health (CMV status not recorded). Some clones in this sample may be carry-over from other donors' samples. The CDR3 loop is CASSTDRGETQYF. CDR3 in DNA: TGTGCCAGCAGTACCGACAGGGGGGAGACCCAGTACTTC.